This TCR beta chain was recorded in a study of blood T cell repertoires in COVID-19. Study background: Acute and convalescent COVID-19 specimens originated in the United States, Italy and Spain.

In the original analysis: Reference gene primers were amplified, and this amplification served to estimate nucleated cell counts. This table comes from immunoSEQ multiplex PCR, and its TCRdb copy is limited to in-frame clones, with some not included. V and J calls and clone size are as listed in that table; D and trimming were resolved from the DNA. In the table there are about 28,000 clones, 60% to 80% of which are singletons. Trimming at V came to 1 base and at J to 4 bases, leaving 7 bases not matched to a gene. CDR3 length: 16 amino acids. CDR1 is LNHNV, CDR2 YYDKDF, per germline (reference sequence).

The genes are TRBV15 and TRBJ2-3, with TRBD2 identical over 8 bases. This receptor was obtained from a boy between 2 and 10 years old with active or convalescent COVID-19. Source material: peripheral blood. This CDR3 reads CATSRGVSGVADTQYF. In DNA, the CDR3 is TGTGCCACCAGCAGAGGCGTTAGCGGGGTAGCAGATACGCAGTATTTT.